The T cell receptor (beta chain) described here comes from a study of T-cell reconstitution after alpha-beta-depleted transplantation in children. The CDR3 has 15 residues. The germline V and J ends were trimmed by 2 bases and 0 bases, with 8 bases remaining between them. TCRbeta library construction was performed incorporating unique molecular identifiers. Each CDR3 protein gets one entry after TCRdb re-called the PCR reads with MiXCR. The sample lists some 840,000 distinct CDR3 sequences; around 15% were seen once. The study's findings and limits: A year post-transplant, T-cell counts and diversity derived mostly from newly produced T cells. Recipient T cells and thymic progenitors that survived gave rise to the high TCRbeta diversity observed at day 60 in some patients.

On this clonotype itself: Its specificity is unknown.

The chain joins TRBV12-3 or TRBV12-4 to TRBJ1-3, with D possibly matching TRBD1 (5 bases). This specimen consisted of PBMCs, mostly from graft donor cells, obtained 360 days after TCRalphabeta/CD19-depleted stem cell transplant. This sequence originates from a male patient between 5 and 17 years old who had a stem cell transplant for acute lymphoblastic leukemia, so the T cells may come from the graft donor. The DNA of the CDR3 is TGTGCCAGCAGTTTACTTCAGGGCTCTGGAAACACCATATATTTT. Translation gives CASSLLQGSGNTIYF.